This TCR beta chain derives from a study of T-cell reconstitution after alpha-beta-depleted transplantation in children. Overall study findings and caveats: The high TCRbeta diversity at day 60 in some patients came from surviving recipient T cells and thymic progenitors.

This clonotype was seen a handful of times. Its target is unknown. The CDR3 loop spans 13 amino acids. Trimming took off 0 bases at V and 7 bases at J, with 10 bases between the two ends. Germline CDR1 GTSNPN, CDR2 SVGIG (reference sequence). Using unique molecular identifiers, the investigators prepared the TCRbeta library. TCRdb processed the PCR reads anew with MiXCR; each CDR3 protein has one entry. The sample includes 250,000 or so distinct CDR3 sequences, 20% to 30% of them seen just once. This material consisted of PBMCs, mostly from graft donor cells, taken 360 days after TCRalphabeta/CD19-depleted stem cell transplant. The clonotype comes from a female patient younger than 10 who had a stem cell transplant for congenital amegakaryocytic thrombocytopenia, so the T cells may come from the graft donor. This sequence joins TRBV30 and TRBJ2-1; weak D call: TRBD2 (5 bases). DNA of the CDR3: TGTGCCTGGAGTGTAACTAGGTGGAATGAGCAGTTCTTC. Protein: CAWSVTRWNEQFF.